This TCR beta chain derives from a study of shared clonotypes between healthy human individuals. TCRdb keeps only in-frame clones here, not all; method: immunoSEQ multiplex PCR. In the table there are 500,000 or so clones, approximately 94% of which are singletons. The specimen sequenced was naive CD4+ T cells sorted from blood. The subset denotes: CD45RA+ positively selected. This clonotype was obtained from a woman aged 25 to 39 in good health.

Here the CDR3 reads CASSLSSQGGTGELFF. The DNA for the CDR3 is TGTGCCAGCAGCTTATCATCCCAGGGGGGGACCGGGGAGCTGTTTTTT. This sequence joins TRBV7-6 and TRBJ2-2; D tentatively fits TRBD1 or TRBD2 (7 bases each). Trimming removed 2 bases from V and 5 bases from J, with 15 bases in between. The germline V gene encodes CDR1 SGHVS and CDR2 FNYEAQ. CDR3 length equals 16 residues.